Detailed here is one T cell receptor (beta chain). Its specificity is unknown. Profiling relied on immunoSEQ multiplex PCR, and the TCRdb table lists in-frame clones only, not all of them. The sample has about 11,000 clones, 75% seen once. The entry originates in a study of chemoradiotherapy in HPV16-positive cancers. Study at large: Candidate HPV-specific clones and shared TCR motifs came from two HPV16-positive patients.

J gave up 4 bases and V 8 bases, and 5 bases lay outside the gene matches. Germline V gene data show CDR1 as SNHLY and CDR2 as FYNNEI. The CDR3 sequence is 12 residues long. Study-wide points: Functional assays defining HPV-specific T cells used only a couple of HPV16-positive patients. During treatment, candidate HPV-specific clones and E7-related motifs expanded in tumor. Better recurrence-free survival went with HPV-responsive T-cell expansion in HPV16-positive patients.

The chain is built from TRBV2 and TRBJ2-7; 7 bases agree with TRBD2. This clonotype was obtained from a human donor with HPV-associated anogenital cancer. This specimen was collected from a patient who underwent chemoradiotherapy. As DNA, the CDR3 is TGTGCCAGCGGACTAGTCAAGTACGAGCAGTACTTC. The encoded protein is CASGLVKYEQYF.